This TCR beta chain stems from a study of blood T cells in healthy people across ages. Study results and caveats: Naive T cell percentage by flow cytometry tracked strongly with beta diversity. Investigators viewed diversity estimates from one million T cells as underestimates, the study reported.

As regards this clonotype: Its specificity is not known.

A second PCR of roughly 7 to 11 cycles used a sample-barcoded 5' primer and a J-beta primer mix. TCRdb fed the 5' RACE reads into MiXCR, producing one record per CDR3 protein. This sample has almost 1 million distinct CDR3 sequences, with roughly half found just once. Sequenced sample: blood. This TCR came from a woman aged 60-75 years in good health.

CDR3 DNA sequence: TGTGCCAGCAGCTTAATTACAGTAGGCGAGCAGTACTTC. Translating gives CASSLITVGEQYF. The chain carries TRBV7-2 and TRBJ2-7; no firm D call. The CDR3 covers 13 residues. CDR1 SGHTA and CDR2 FQGNSA come from the germline V gene. V lost 2 bases, J lost 6 bases, and 11 bases lay in between. Together with reference TRBV7-2 and TRBJ2-7, the CDR3 gives the full variable domain: GAGVSQSPSNKVTEKGKDVELRCDPISGHTALYWYRQSLGQGLEFLIYFQGNSAPDKSGLPSDRFSAERTGGSVSTLTIQRTQQEDSAVYLCASSLITVGEQYFGPGTRLTVT.